A single sample is the source of the 32 T cell receptor beta chains below, sequenced in a study of blood T cell repertoires in COVID-19. This table comes from immunoSEQ multiplex PCR, and its TCRdb copy is limited to in-frame clones, with some not included. In the table there are 110,000 to 150,000 clones, approximately 86% of which are singletons. What was sequenced was peripheral blood. These receptors came from a human donor in a cohort sampled during active COVID-19.

Worth noting for this clone: This CDR3 is also generated by other DNA sequences in the sample. The chain recombines TRBV28 with TRBJ2-7; the match to TRBD2 covers 12 bases. Germline CDR1 reads MDHEN; CDR2 reads SYDVKM. This CDR3 has 14 amino acids. After removal of 6 bases from V and 1 base from J, the junction contained 1 base not matched to a gene. The CDR3 region is CASSLAGGSYEQYF. CDR3 in DNA: TGTGCCAGCAGCCTAGCGGGGGGGTCCTACGAGCAGTACTTC.

The CDR3 is CASSPQGAIPYGYTF. The CDR3 DNA reads as TGTGCCAGCAGCCCGCAGGGGGCTATCCCCTATGGCTACACCTTC. V is TRBV7-3 and J is TRBJ1-2; 8 positions agree with TRBD1. The CDR3 extends over 15 amino acids. CDR1 is SGHTA, CDR2 FQGTGA, per germline. J was trimmed by 4 bases and V by 5 bases; bases with no gene match: 9.

Many counts were recorded for this clone. The rearrangement links TRBV3-1 (or the pseudogene TRBV3-2) to TRBJ1-2; 11 bases align to TRBD1. This CDR3 spans 12 amino acids. V was pared by 8 bases and J by 4 bases, with 0 bases of the junction left unmatched. Germline CDR1 reads LGHDT; CDR2 reads YNNKEL (reference sequence). In DNA form, the CDR3 reads TGTGCCAGCGGACAGGGGGCCTATGGCTACACCTTC. Amino acids: CASGQGAYGYTF.

This rearrangement joins TRBV5-1 to TRBJ1-5; the D gene is possibly TRBD1 (5 bases). V lost 0 bases to trimming and J lost 3 bases, with 7 bases between them. This CDR3 is built from 14 residues. CDR1 and CDR2 (germline): SGHRS, YFSETQ. The DNA of the CDR3 is TGCGCCAGCAGCTTGGAGGGGAACAATCAGCCCCAGCATTTT. Protein product: CASSLEGNNQPQHF.

J is TRBJ1-5 and V is TRBV5-6; 10 bases line up with TRBD1. There are 16 residues in the CDR3. Germline V gene lookup returns CDR1 SGHDT and CDR2 YYEEEE. V was clipped by 0 bases and J by 3 bases; unmatched bases: 3. The chain's CDR3 is CASSLGDRGINQPQHF. The CDR3 nucleotides read TGTGCCAGCAGCTTGGGGGACAGGGGTATCAATCAGCCCCAGCATTTT.

The chain uses TRBV28 and TRBJ2-1; 7 nucleotides align to TRBD2. The CDR3 runs to 17 residues. The germline V gene has CDR1 MDHEN and CDR2 SYDVKM. The V gene end was trimmed by 2 bases and the J gene end by 9 bases; junction bases not matched to a gene: 16. CDR3 sequence: CASSLGAGRGTDSEQFF. CDR3 in DNA: TGTGCCAGCAGTTTAGGAGCGGGGAGGGGTACAGACAGTGAGCAGTTCTTC.

This chain connects TRBV27 to TRBJ2-2; 12 bases map to TRBD2. The CDR3 has 19 residues. V lost 4 bases, J lost 3 bases, and 12 bases stayed unmatched. Germline lookup yields CDR1 MNHEY and CDR2 SMNVEV (reference sequence). In nucleotides, the CDR3 is TGTGCCAGCAGTTCCCTCCTAGCGGGAGGGCCGGCGGACACCGGGGAGCTGTTTTTT. This gives the protein CASSSLLAGGPADTGELFF.

The chain recombines TRBV13 with TRBJ1-2; D gene unclear. This CDR3 spans 13 amino acids. The V end was cut by 6 bases, the J end by 4 bases, with 12 bases between. Germline V gene sequence: CDR1 PRHDT, CDR2 FYEKMQ (reference sequence). The DNA for the CDR3 is TGTGCCAGCAGGGTTGGGAGAAGCTATGGCTACACCTTC. It is translated as CASRVGRSYGYTF.

This chain uses TRBV10-2 with TRBJ1-1, with D perhaps matching TRBD1 (5 bases). Trimming shortened V by 6 bases and J by 0 bases, and 8 bases separated the two germline ends. This CDR3 region has 13 residues. Per germline, CDR1 WSHSY and CDR2 SAAADI. DNA of the CDR3: TGCGCCAGCAGAAAGACAGTGAACACTGAAGCTTTCTTT. It yields the protein CASRKTVNTEAFF.

The V and J genes are TRBV15 and TRBJ2-7, with 8 bases that match TRBD1. V gave up 3 bases and J gave up 2 bases; unmatched junction bases: 6. The CDR3 loop spans 15 amino acids. Germline V lookup: CDR1 LNHNV, CDR2 YYDKDF (reference sequence). CDR3 loop: CATSSGRTGPYEQYF. The CDR3 DNA is TGTGCCACCAGCAGCGGAAGGACAGGGCCCTACGAGCAGTACTTC.

The V and J genes are TRBV29-1 and TRBJ2-7; TRBD2 agrees at 8 bases. The germline CDR1 and CDR2 sequences are SQVTM and ANQGSEA. The V gene end was trimmed by 7 bases and the J gene end by 3 bases; junction bases not matched to a gene: 11. This CDR3 contains 14 residues. The CDR3 loop reads CSAAGGGSVYEQYF. The CDR3 DNA reads TGCAGCGCTGCAGGCGGGGGGTCTGTCTACGAGCAGTACTTC.

The chain links TRBV2 to TRBJ1-5; D remains unclear. Germline CDR1 is SNHLY and CDR2 is FYNNEI. With 4 bases removed from V and 7 bases from J, the gap between germline ends came to 14 bases. The CDR3 totals 14 residues. The chain's CDR3 is CASSGESVGQPQHF. Written as DNA, the CDR3 is TGTGCCAGCAGTGGGGAGAGTGTTGGCCAGCCCCAGCATTTT. The variable domain in full, with the rest retrieved from reference TRBV2 and TRBJ1-5, is EPEVTQTPSHQVTQMGQEVILRCVPISNHLYFYWYRQILGQKVEFLVSFYNNEISEKSEIFDDQFSVERPDGSNFTLKIRSTKLEDSAMYFCASSGESVGQPQHFGDGTRLSIL.

The CDR3 DNA is TGTGCCAGCAGACAGGGGGCGGGTGAGCAGTTCTTC. Translated: CASRQGAGEQFF. V is TRBV7-9 and J is TRBJ2-1; 9 bases align to TRBD1. V trimming: 6 bases; J trimming: 9 bases; junction bases outside the gene matches: 3. The CDR3 spans 12 residues. Germline CDR1 SEHNR, CDR2 FQNEAQ (reference sequence).

This sequence joins TRBV3-1 (or the pseudogene TRBV3-2) and TRBJ1-1, with 8 positions matching TRBD1. With V trimmed by 1 base and J by 4 bases, 17 bases remained unmatched. Looked up from germline, CDR1 is LGHDT and CDR2 is YNNKEL (reference sequence). The CDR3 has 19 amino acids. The CDR3 loop reads CASSQARVAGGPPPTEAFF. The CDR3 DNA sequence: TGTGCCAGCAGCCAAGCAAGGGTGGCAGGGGGCCCGCCGCCCACTGAAGCTTTCTTT.

The V call is TRBV6-5, the J call TRBJ2-5; D is undetermined. The V gene lost 6 bases and the J gene lost 5 bases, with 13 bases spanning the gap. The CDR3 is 13 residues long. Germline CDR1 is MNHEY and CDR2 is SVGAGI. In nucleotides, the CDR3 is TGTGCCAGCAGCCGAGGTCCACGGGAGACCCAGTACTTC. Its protein is CASSRGPRETQYF.

V usage is TRBV4-1 and J usage is TRBJ2-3; D possibly corresponds to TRBD1 (5 bases). Trimming left V 4 bases short and J 1 base short, with 12 bases between. Germline V lookup: CDR1 MGHRA, CDR2 YSYEKL. This CDR3 is 15 amino acids long. CDR3 DNA sequence: TGCGCCAGCAGCCTCGTCCTAGGGGGCACAGATACGCAGTATTTT. Residues: CASSLVLGGTDTQYF.

Only one count was recorded for this clone. The rearrangement links TRBV28 to TRBJ1-5; tentative D call: TRBD1 (5 bases). Per germline, CDR1 MDHEN and CDR2 SYDVKM. V shed 2 bases and J shed 6 bases, with 20 bases lying between them. The CDR3 sequence is 17 residues long. This chain's CDR3 is CASSLGPGMRQGQPQHF. CDR3 sequence (DNA): TGTGCCAGCAGTTTAGGCCCAGGGATGAGGCAGGGTCAGCCCCAGCATTTT.

This clone turned up a few times. This chain links TRBV2 with TRBJ2-3, with a weak D call TRBD2 (6 bases). Trimming left V 5 bases short and J 1 base short, with 16 bases between. The CDR3 consists of 16 residues. From germline, CDR1 is SNHLY and CDR2 FYNNEI. CDR3 region: CASSKTEGRGTDTQYF. The DNA of the CDR3 is TGTGCCAGCAGTAAAACGGAGGGCCGAGGCACAGATACGCAGTATTTT.

The V gene is TRBV28, the J gene TRBJ1-4; D not resolved. Germline V gene data show CDR1 as MDHEN and CDR2 as SYDVKM. The CDR3 runs 16 residues. V lost 3 bases to trimming and J lost 0 bases, with 11 bases between them. Here the CDR3 DNA reads TGTGCCAGCAGTTTGTTAACAGCTACAACTAATGAAAAACTGTTTTTT. It encodes CASSLLTATTNEKLFF.

The rearrangement links TRBV27 to TRBJ2-3; TRBD1 is a possible D gene (5 bases). The CDR3 sequence is 15 residues long. Deletions cut 5 bases from V and 0 bases from J, with 12 bases between. CDR1 and CDR2 from the germline V gene are MNHEY and SMNVEV (reference sequence). The CDR3 coding sequence is TGTGCCAGCAGTCCGAGCGCAGGGAGCACAGATACGCAGTATTTT. Translating it yields CASSPSAGSTDTQYF.

The chain employs TRBV19 and TRBJ2-7, with D possibly matching TRBD1 (6 bases). The CDR3 sequence is 14 residues long. Between the trimmed V and J ends, which lost 5 bases and 1 base, there was a span of 12 bases. Germline V lookup: CDR1 LNHDA, CDR2 SQIVND (reference sequence). The CDR3, as DNA: TGTGCCAGTAGTCCTTCAGGGGCTTCCTACGAGCAGTACTTC. It yields the protein CASSPSGASYEQYF.

The chain uses TRBV11-1 and TRBJ2-2, with D maybe TRBD2 (6 bases). Germline V gives CDR1 SGHAT, CDR2 FQDESV (reference sequence). Trimming left V 8 bases short and J 1 base short, with 11 bases between. The CDR3 has 14 residues. The DNA of the CDR3 is TGTGCCAGCGCCCCTAGCGTGAACACCGGGGAGCTGTTTTTT. It specifies CASAPSVNTGELFF.

The chain couples TRBV6-1 to TRBJ1-5; TRBD1 aligns across 8 bases. V shed 1 base, J shed 7 bases, and the junction held 9 bases outside the gene matches. The CDR3 covers 16 residues. Looked up from germline, CDR1 is MNHNS and CDR2 is SASEGT. For the CDR3, the DNA is TGTGCCAGCAGTGAAGGGACAGGGCATGGAGGCCAGCCCCAGCATTTT. Protein: CASSEGTGHGGQPQHF.

V gene TRBV6-4 combines with J gene TRBJ2-2; 12 bases match TRBD2. Germline-derived CDR1 and CDR2 are MRHNA and SNTAGT. CDR3 length: 15 residues. With 6 bases clipped from V and 5 bases from J, the junction kept 4 bases outside the gene matches. The CDR3, as DNA: TGTGCCAGCAGCCCTAGCGGGGGGGCTACCGGGGAGCTGTTTTTT. The encoded protein is CASSPSGGATGELFF.

This clone has a handful of counts. The CDR3 coding sequence is TGTGCCAGCTCACCCGGCCGGGGGGGCTACAATGAGCAGTTCTTC. Translation: CASSPGRGGYNEQFF. This chain links TRBV18 with TRBJ2-1; 8 bases fit TRBD2. Germline V gene data show CDR1 as KGHSH and CDR2 as LQKENI. After removal of 3 bases from V and 3 bases from J, the junction contained 4 bases not matched to a gene. The CDR3 sequence is 15 residues long.

The gene calls are TRBV11-1 and TRBJ2-1; 8 bases are a match to TRBD2. There are 16 residues in the CDR3. Germline trimming cut 10 bases from V and 0 bases from J; bases unmatched to any gene: 11. The germline V gene has CDR1 SGHAT and CDR2 FQDESV (reference sequence). The chain's CDR3 is CATRSGDPGSYNEQFF. CDR3 coding DNA: TGTGCCACCCGTAGCGGGGACCCTGGCTCCTACAATGAGCAGTTCTTC.

The gene calls are TRBV7-9 and TRBJ1-5; maybe TRBD1 (6 bases). This CDR3 has 12 amino acids. Germline V gives CDR1 SEHNR, CDR2 FQNEAQ (reference sequence). Deletions cut 5 bases from V and 9 bases from J, with 11 bases between. CDR3 sequence: CASSLDSGPQHF. DNA of the CDR3: TGTGCCAGCAGCCTGGACAGTGGGCCCCAGCATTTT.

The CDR3: CASSLGGQLNQPQHF. The CDR3 nucleotides read TGTGCCAGCAGCTTGGGGGGACAGTTAAATCAGCCCCAGCATTTT. This chain uses TRBV7-2 with TRBJ1-5; 7 nucleotides agree with TRBD1. V gave up 3 bases and J gave up 4 bases; unmatched junction bases: 6. This CDR3 comprises 15 residues. In germline, CDR1 is SGHTA, CDR2 FQGNSA.

This clone was counted a single time. V is TRBV5-1 and J is TRBJ1-1; D is possibly TRBD1 (6 bases). The CDR3 extends over 13 amino acids. V was pared by 5 bases and J by 7 bases, with 15 bases between. Germline CDR1 SGHRS, CDR2 YFSETQ. CDR3 sequence reads: CASSPQGLLEAFF. The CDR3 region has the DNA TGCGCCAGCAGTCCACAGGGATTACTTGAAGCTTTCTTT. Full variable domain (rest looked up from reference TRBV5-1 and TRBJ1-1): KAGVTQTPRYLIKTRGQQVTLSCSPISGHRSVSWYQQTPGQGLQFLFEYFSETQRNKGNFPGRFSGRQFSNSRSEMNVSTLELGDSALYLCASSPQGLLEAFFGQGTRLTVV.

The chain links TRBV11-2 to TRBJ2-7; 8 nucleotides match TRBD1. From germline, CDR1 is SGHAT and CDR2 FQNNGV. This CDR3 is 14 amino acids long. V gave up 5 bases and J gave up 2 bases; unmatched junction bases: 5. The CDR3 spells CASSGDRSPYEQYF. The CDR3 nucleotides read TGTGCCAGCAGCGGGGACAGGTCGCCCTACGAGCAGTACTTC.

The chain carries TRBV24-1 and TRBJ2-5; TRBD2 matches 7 bases. CDR3 length: 17 amino acids. Germline V gene data show CDR1 as KGHDR and CDR2 as SFDVKD. With V trimmed by 3 bases and J by 1 base, 10 bases remained unmatched. CDR3 loop: CATSDPGRCSCQETQYF. The CDR3 DNA reads as TGTGCCACCAGTGATCCCGGGAGGTGCTCTTGCCAAGAGACCCAGTACTTC.

The rearrangement uses TRBV6-5 and TRBJ2-7; 8 bases are a match to TRBD2. The CDR3 runs 11 residues. V shed 8 bases, J shed 3 bases, and the junction held 0 bases outside the gene matches. Germline lookup yields CDR1 MNHEY and CDR2 SVGAGI. CDR3 region: CASRGGYEQYF. The CDR3 DNA is TGTGCCAGCCGGGGGGGCTACGAGCAGTACTTC.